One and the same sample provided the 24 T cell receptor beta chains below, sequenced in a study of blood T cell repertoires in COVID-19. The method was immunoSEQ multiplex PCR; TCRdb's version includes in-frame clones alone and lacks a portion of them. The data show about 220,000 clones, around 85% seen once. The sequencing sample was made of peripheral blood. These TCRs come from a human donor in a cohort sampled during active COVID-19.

CDR3 in DNA: TGTGCCAGCAGTCGGCCGGGACACAATACCTACGAGCAGTACTTC. As protein: CASSRPGHNTYEQYF. This chain connects TRBV6-5 to TRBJ2-7, with a tentative D call TRBD1 (6 bases). The CDR3 extends over 15 amino acids. Looked up from germline, CDR1 is MNHEY and CDR2 is SVGAGI. V was clipped by 5 bases and J by 2 bases, with 16 bases between them.

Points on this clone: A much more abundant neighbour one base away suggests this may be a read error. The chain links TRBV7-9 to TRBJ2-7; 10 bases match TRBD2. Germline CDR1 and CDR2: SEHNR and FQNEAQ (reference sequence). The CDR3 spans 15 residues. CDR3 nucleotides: TGTGCCAGCAGCGTAGCTAGCGGGAGTTCCTACGAGCAGTACTTC. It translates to CASSVASGSSYEQYF.

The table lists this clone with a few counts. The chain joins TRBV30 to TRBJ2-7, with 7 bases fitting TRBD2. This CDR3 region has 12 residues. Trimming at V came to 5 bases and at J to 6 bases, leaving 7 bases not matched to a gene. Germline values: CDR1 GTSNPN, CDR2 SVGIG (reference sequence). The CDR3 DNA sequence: TGTGCCTGGGGCCGGACTAGTCTCGAGCAGTACTTC. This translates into CAWGRTSLEQYF.

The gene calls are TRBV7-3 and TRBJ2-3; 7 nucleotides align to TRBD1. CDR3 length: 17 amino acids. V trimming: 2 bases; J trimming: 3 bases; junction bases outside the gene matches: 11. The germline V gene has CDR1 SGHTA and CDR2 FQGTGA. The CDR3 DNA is TGTGCCAGCAGCTTAGGGCGGAGAGGGGGCGCAACAGATACGCAGTATTTT. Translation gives CASSLGRRGGATDTQYF.

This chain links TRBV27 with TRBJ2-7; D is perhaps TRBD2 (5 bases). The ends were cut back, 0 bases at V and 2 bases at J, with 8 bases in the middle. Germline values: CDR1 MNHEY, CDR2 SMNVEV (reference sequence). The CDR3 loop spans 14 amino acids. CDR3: CASSLSGATYEQYF. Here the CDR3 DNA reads TGTGCCAGCAGTTTATCGGGAGCGACCTACGAGCAGTACTTC.

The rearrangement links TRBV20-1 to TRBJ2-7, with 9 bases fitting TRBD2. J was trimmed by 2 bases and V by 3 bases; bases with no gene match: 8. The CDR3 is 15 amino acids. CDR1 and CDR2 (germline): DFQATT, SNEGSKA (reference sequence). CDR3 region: CSASRREGRAYEQYF. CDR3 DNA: TGCAGTGCTAGTCGGCGGGAGGGTCGGGCCTACGAGCAGTACTTC.

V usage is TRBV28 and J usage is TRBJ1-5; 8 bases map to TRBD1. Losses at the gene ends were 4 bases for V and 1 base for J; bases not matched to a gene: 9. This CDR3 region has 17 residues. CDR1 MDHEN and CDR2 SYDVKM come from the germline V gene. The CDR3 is CASSSDRGGVSNQPQHF. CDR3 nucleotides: TGTGCCAGCAGTTCCGACAGGGGCGGGGTGAGCAATCAGCCCCAGCATTTT.

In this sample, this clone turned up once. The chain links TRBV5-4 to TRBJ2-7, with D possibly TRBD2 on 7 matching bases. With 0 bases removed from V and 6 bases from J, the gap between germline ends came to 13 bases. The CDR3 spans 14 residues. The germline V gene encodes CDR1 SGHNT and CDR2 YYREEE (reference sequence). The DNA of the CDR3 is TGTGCCAGCAGCTTGGGGGGGGGAGGGGGCGAGCAGTACTTC. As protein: CASSLGGGGGEQYF.

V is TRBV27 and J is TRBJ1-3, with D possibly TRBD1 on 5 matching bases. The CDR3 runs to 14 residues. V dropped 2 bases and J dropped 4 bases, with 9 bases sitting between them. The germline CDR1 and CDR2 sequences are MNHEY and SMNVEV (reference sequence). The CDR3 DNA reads TGTGCCAGCAGTTTACGTCAGGGAGGAAACACCATATATTTT. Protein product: CASSLRQGGNTIYF.

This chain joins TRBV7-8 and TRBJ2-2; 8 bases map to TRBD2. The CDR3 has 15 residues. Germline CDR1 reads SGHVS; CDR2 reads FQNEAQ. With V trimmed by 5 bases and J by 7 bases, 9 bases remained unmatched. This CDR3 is CASSPLAGRGGELFF. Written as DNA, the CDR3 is TGTGCCAGCAGCCCATTAGCGGGACGGGGCGGGGAGCTGTTTTTT.

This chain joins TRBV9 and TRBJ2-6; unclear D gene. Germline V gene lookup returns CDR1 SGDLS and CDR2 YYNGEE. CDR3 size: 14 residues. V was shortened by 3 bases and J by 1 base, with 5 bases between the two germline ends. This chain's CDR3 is CASSAPSGANVLTF. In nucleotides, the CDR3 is TGTGCCAGCAGCGCCCCATCTGGGGCCAACGTCCTGACTTTC. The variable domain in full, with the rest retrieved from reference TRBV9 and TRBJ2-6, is DSGVTQTPKHLITATGQRVTLRCSPRSGDLSVYWYQQSLDQGLQFLIQYYNGEERAKGNILERFSAQQFPDLHSELNLSSLELGDSALYFCASSAPSGANVLTFGAGSRLTVL.

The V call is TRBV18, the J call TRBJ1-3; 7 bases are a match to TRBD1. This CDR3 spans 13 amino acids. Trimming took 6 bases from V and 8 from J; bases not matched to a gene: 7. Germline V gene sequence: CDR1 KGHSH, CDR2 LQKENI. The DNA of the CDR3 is TGTGCCAGCTCTATGACAGGGTTGGACACCATATATTTT. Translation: CASSMTGLDTIYF.

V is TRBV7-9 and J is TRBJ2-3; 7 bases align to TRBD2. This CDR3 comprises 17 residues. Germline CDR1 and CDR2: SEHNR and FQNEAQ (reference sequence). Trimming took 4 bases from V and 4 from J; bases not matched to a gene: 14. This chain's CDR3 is CASSYGGGGGSSDTQYF. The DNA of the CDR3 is TGTGCCAGCAGCTATGGGGGTGGAGGCGGGAGTTCAGATACGCAGTATTTT.

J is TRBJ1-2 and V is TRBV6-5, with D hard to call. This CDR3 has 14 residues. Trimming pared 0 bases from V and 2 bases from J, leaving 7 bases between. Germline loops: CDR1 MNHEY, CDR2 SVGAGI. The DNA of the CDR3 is TGTGCCAGCAGTTACTCGTCCAGGAACTATGGCTACACCTTC. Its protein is CASSYSSRNYGYTF.

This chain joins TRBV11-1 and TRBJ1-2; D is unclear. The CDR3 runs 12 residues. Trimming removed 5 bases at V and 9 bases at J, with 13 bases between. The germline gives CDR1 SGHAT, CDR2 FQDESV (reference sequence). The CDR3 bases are TGTGCCAGCAGCCCAGTGGTGAATCGCTACACCTTC. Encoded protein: CASSPVVNRYTF.

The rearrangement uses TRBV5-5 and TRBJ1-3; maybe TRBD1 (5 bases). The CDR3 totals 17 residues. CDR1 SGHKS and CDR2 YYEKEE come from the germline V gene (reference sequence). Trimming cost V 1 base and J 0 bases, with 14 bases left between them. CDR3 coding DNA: TGTGCCAGCAGCTTGTTGTGGGGCGCCTACTCTGGAAACACCATATATTTT. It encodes CASSLLWGAYSGNTIYF.

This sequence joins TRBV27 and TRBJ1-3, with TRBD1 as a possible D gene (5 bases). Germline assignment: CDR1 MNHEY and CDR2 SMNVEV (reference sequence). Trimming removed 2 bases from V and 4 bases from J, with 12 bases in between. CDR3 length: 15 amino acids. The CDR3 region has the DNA TGTGCCAGCAGTTTACAAGGGCAGGGCGGAAACACCATATATTTT. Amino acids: CASSLQGQGGNTIYF.

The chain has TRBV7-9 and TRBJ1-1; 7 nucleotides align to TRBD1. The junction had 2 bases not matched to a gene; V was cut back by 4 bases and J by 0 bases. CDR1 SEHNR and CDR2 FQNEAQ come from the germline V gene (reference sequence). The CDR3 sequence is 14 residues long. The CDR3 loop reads CASSSDRVNTEAFF. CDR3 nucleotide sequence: TGTGCCAGCAGCTCTGACAGGGTGAACACTGAAGCTTTCTTT. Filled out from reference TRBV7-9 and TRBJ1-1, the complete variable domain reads DTGVSQNPRHKITKRGQNVTFRCDPISEHNRLYWYRQTLGQGPEFLTYFQNEAQLEKSRLLSDRFSAERPKGSFSTLEIQRTEQGDSAMYLCASSSDRVNTEAFFGQGTRLTVV.

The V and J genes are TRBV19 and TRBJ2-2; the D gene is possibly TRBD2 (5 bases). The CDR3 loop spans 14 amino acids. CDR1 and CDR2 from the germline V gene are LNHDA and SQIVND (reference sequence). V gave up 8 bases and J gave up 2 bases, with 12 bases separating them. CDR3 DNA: TGTGCCAGTTCAACGGGGTTTAACACCGGGGAGCTGTTTTTT. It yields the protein CASSTGFNTGELFF.

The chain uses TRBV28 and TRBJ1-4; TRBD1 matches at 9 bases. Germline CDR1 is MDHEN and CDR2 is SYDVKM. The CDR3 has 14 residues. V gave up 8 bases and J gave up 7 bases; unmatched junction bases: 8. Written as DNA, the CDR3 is TGTGCCAGCTCTGCCGGGACAGGGTCTGAAAAACTGTTTTTT. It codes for CASSAGTGSEKLFF. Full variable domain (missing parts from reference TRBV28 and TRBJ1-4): DVKVTQSSRYLVKRTGEKVFLECVQDMDHENMFWYRQDPGLGLRLIYFSYDVKMKEKGDIPEGYSVSREKKERFSLILESASTNQTSMYLCASSAGTGSEKLFFGSGTQLSVL.

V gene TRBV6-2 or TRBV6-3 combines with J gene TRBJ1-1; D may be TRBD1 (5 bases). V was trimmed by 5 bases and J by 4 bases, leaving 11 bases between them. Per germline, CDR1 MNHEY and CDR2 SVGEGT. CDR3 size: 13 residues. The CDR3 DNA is TGTGCCAGCAGTACGACAGTAGCCACTGAAGCTTTCTTT. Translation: CASSTTVATEAFF.

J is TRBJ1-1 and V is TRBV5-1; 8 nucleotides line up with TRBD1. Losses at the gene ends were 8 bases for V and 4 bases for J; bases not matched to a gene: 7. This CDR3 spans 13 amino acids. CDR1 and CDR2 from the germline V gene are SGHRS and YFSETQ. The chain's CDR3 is CARTLRGPTEAFF. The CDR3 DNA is TGCGCCAGAACGCTCAGGGGGCCCACTGAAGCTTTCTTT.

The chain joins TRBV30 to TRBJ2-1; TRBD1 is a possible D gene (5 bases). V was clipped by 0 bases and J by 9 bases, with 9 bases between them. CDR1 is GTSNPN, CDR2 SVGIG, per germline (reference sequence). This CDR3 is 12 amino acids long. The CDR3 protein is CAWSVGVSEQFF. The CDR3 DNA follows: TGTGCCTGGAGTGTAGGGGTTTCTGAGCAGTTCTTC.

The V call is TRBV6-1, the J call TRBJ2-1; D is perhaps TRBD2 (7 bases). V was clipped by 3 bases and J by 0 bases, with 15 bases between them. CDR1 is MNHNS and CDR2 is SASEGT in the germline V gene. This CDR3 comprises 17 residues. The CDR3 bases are TGTGCCAGCAGTGACTATGGGGGGGGCCACTCCTACAATGAGCAGTTCTTC. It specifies CASSDYGGGHSYNEQFF.